This TCR beta chain was retrieved from a study of CD8+CD57+ T cells in acquired aplastic anemia. Study-level information: Sorted CD4+ and CD8+ cells yielded roughly 3.5 ug of DNA on average.

The study, taken as a whole, reports: Patients did not significantly differ from controls in CD8+ Simpson's diversity. Patients and controls shared some 30 CD8+ CDR3 sequences, highly expressed in patients.

CDR3 length: 17 amino acids. V was clipped by 1 base and J by 3 bases, with 16 bases between them. Germline V gene sequence: CDR1 KGHDR, CDR2 SFDVKD. Before being chosen for sequencing, patients had shown CD8+CD57+ cell expansion by flow cytometry. Patients were treatment-naive when blood was sampled. About this clonotype: Its cognate antigen is unknown.

Profiles of TCR beta VDJ and CDR3 were generated from a genomic DNA template. TCRdb used MiXCR to reprocess the reads, holding one entry per CDR3 protein. This sample has around 200,000 distinct CDR3 sequences, with 45% to 60% found just once. The clonotype was recovered from a human donor with aplastic anemia. The chain couples TRBV24-1 to TRBJ2-3; tentatively, D is TRBD2 (5 bases). The sequenced material came from sorted CD4+, CD8+, or CD8+CD57+ T cells (not recorded which) from PBMCs. The CDR3 DNA sequence: TGTGCCACCAGTGATTTCCCAACTAGTCGAGTAACAGATACGCAGTATTTT. Translation gives CATSDFPTSRVTDTQYF.